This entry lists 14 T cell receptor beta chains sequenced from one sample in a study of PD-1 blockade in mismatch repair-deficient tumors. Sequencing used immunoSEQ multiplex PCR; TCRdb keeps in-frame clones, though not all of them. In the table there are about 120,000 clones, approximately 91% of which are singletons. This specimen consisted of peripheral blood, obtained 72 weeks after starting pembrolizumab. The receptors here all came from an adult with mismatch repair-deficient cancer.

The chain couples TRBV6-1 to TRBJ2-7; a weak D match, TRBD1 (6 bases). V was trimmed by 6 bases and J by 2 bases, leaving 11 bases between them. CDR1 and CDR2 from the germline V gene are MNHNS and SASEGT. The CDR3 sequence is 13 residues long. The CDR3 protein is CASRETGPYEQYF. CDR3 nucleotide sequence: TGTGCCAGCAGGGAAACAGGGCCCTACGAGCAGTACTTC.

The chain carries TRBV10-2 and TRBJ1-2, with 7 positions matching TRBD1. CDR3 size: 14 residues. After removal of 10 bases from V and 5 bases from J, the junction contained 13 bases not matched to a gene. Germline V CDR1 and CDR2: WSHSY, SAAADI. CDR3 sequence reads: CATMPRGQTYGYTF. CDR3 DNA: TGCGCCACCATGCCTCGGGGACAGACATATGGCTACACCTTC.

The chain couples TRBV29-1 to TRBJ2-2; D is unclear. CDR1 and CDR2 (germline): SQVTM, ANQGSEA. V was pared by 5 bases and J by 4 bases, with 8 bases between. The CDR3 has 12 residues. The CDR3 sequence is CSVLQSTGELFF. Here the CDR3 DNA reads TGCAGCGTTCTTCAGTCCACCGGGGAGCTGTTTTTT.

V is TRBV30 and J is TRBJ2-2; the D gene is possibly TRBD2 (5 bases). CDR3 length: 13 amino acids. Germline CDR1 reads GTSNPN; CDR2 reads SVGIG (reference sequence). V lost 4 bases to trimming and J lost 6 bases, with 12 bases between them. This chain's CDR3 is CAWTRTRAGELFF. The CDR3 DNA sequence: TGTGCCTGGACTCGTACTAGGGCCGGGGAGCTGTTTTTT.

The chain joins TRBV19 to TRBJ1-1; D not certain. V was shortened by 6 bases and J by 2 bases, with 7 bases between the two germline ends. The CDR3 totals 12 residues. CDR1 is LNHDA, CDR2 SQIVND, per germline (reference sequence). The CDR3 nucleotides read TGTGCCAGTAGAACGGGCAACACTGAAGCTTTCTTT. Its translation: CASRTGNTEAFF.

The CDR3: CASSLMRGNTGELFF. The DNA of the CDR3 is TGTGCCAGCAGCTTAATGAGGGGTAACACCGGGGAGCTGTTTTTT. The chain couples TRBV11-2 to TRBJ2-2; D may match TRBD1 or TRBD2 (5 bases each). CDR1 and CDR2 from the germline V gene are SGHAT and FQNNGV. The CDR3 contains 15 residues. V lost 2 bases and J 2 bases, leaving 9 bases between the germline ends.

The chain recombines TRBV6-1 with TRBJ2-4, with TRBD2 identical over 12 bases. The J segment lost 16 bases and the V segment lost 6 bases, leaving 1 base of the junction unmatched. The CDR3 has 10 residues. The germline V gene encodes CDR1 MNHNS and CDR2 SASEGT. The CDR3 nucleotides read TGTGCCAGCAGGGGACTAGCGGGCTACTTC. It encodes CASRGLAGYF.

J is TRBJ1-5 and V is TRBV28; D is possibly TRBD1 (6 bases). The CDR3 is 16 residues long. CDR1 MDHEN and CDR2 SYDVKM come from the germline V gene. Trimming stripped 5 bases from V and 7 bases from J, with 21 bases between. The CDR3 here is CASSPLVGGFRQPQHF. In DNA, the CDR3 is TGTGCCAGCAGTCCGCTAGTAGGGGGGTTCAGGCAGCCCCAGCATTTT.

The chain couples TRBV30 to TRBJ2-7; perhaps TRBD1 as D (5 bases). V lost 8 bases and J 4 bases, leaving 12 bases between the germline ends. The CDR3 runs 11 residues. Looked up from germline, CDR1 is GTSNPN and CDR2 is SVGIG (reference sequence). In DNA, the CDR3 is TGTGCCCTAAAGGGGTTTTACGAGCAGTACTTC. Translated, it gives CALKGFYEQYF.

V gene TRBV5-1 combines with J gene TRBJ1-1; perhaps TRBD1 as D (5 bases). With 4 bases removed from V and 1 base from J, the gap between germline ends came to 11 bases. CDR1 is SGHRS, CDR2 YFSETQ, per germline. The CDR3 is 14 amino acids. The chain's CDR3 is CASSPGTRNTEAFF. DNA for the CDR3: TGCGCCAGCAGCCCCGGGACGAGGAACACTGAAGCTTTCTTT.

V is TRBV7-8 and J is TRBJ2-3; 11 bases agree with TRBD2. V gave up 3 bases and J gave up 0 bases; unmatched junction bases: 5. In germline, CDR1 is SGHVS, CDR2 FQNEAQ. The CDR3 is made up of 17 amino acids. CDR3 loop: CASSLLAGGPSTDTQYF. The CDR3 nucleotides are TGTGCCAGCAGCTTGCTAGCGGGAGGACCTAGCACAGATACGCAGTATTTT.

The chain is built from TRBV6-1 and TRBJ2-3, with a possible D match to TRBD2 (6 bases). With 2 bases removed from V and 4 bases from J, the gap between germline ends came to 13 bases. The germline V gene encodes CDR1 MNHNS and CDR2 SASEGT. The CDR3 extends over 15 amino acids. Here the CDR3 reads CASSESSGGADTQYF. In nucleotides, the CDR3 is TGTGCCAGCAGTGAATCCAGCGGAGGGGCAGATACGCAGTATTTT.

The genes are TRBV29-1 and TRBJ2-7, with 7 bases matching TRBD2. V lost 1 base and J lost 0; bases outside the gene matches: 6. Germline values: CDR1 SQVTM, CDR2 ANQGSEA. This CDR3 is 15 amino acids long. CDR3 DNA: TGCAGCGTTGAAGCTGTCGGGGGGAACTCCTACGAGCAGTACTTC. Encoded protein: CSVEAVGGNSYEQYF.

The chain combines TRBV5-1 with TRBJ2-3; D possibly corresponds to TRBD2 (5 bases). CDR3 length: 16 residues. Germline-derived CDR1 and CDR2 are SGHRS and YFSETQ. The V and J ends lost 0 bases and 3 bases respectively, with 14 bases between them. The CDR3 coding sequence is TGCGCCAGCAGCTTGGGTGAGGGAACTATGACAGATACGCAGTATTTT. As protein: CASSLGEGTMTDTQYF.